A single sample gave rise to the 30 T cell receptor beta chains below, sequenced in a study of Ad26.COV2.S vaccination and SARS-CoV-2 variants. The treatment denotes: around 19 received Ad26.COV2.S at low or high dose, single or two shots; 5 received placebo; per-sample allocation not given. Collection of the samples took place on day 63 after the first injection of vaccine or placebo. Clones were sequenced by immunoSEQ multiplex PCR, and TCRdb holds only the in-frame ones, with some missing. The sample yields 350,000 to 450,000 clones, 80% to 95% seen once. The sample consisted of peripheral blood, taken in a trial of Ad26.COV2.S vaccine versus placebo. The source is a person aged 18-60 years who received the Ad26.COV2.S COVID-19 vaccine or a placebo.

The rearrangement uses TRBV12-5 and TRBJ2-6, with D unresolved. V was cut by 7 bases and J by 1 base, with 11 bases left in between. The CDR3 contains 15 residues. CDR1 and CDR2 from the germline V gene are LGHNT and FRNRAP. DNA of the CDR3: TGTGCTAGTGCCCCGGCTGTATCTGGGGCCAACGTCCTGACTTTC. It translates to CASAPAVSGANVLTF.

J is TRBJ1-5 and V is TRBV15, with TRBD1 identical over 9 bases. The CDR3 length is 16 residues. V was clipped by 0 bases and J by 7 bases; unmatched bases: 7. Germline V gene data show CDR1 as LNHNV and CDR2 as YYDKDF (reference sequence). CDR3 sequence: CATSRDRDRVRQPQHF. CDR3 bases: TGTGCCACCAGCAGAGACCGGGACAGGGTGCGACAGCCCCAGCATTTT.

This clone was seen once. V and J are TRBV14 and TRBJ2-3; D remains ambiguous. CDR1 is SGHDN and CDR2 is FVKESK in the germline V gene. CDR3 length: 12 amino acids. The V and J ends lost 4 bases and 7 bases respectively, with 9 bases between them. CDR3: CASSPEVNTQYF. DNA of the CDR3: TGTGCCAGCAGCCCGGAAGTCAATACGCAGTATTTT.

This sequence joins TRBV15 and TRBJ1-1, with 8 positions matching TRBD1. Germline V gene lookup returns CDR1 LNHNV and CDR2 YYDKDF (reference sequence). Germline trimming cut 3 bases from V and 0 bases from J; bases unmatched to any gene: 9. The CDR3 is 17 amino acids. The CDR3 coding sequence is TGTGCCACCAGCAGGATCAGGGGGCCAGCTCTGAACACTGAAGCTTTCTTT. It specifies CATSRIRGPALNTEAFF.

The chain recombines TRBV2 with TRBJ2-1; 7 bases line up with TRBD2. Germline CDR1 SNHLY, CDR2 FYNNEI. J gave up 4 bases and V 4 bases, and 7 bases lay outside the gene matches. CDR3 length equals 15 residues. CDR3 DNA sequence: TGTGCCAGCAGTGTAGAAACCGGGGGGTACAATGAGCAGTTCTTC. Translation: CASSVETGGYNEQFF. The full variable domain, completed using reference TRBV2 and TRBJ2-1, is EPEVTQTPSHQVTQMGQEVILRCVPISNHLYFYWYRQILGQKVEFLVSFYNNEISEKSEIFDDQFSVERPDGSNFTLKIRSTKLEDSAMYFCASSVETGGYNEQFFGPGTRLTVL.

This chain links TRBV5-6 with TRBJ2-1, with 12 bases identical to TRBD2. The CDR3 sequence is 15 residues long. With V trimmed by 5 bases and J by 7 bases, 7 bases remained unmatched. The germline CDR1 and CDR2 sequences are SGHDT and YYEEEE. CDR3 region: CASRSSGGDLNEQFF. The CDR3, as DNA: TGTGCCAGCAGATCTAGCGGGGGGGATTTAAATGAGCAGTTCTTC.

The chain is built from TRBV27 and TRBJ1-1; the D is unclear. CDR3 size: 13 residues. Germline CDR1 MNHEY, CDR2 SMNVEV (reference sequence). Between the trimmed V and J ends, which lost 4 bases and 3 bases, there was a span of 9 bases. CDR3 nucleotide sequence: TGTGCCAGCAGTTCTGAAGGGTACACTGAAGCTTTCTTT. Protein product: CASSSEGYTEAFF.

V is TRBV4-3 and J is TRBJ1-1, with no clear D. The germline V gene encodes CDR1 LGHNA and CDR2 YSLEER. The length of the CDR3 is 17 residues. With 4 bases removed from V and 3 bases from J, the gap between germline ends came to 21 bases. CDR3 protein: CASSLDGLNNVDTEAFF. CDR3 sequence (DNA): TGCGCCAGCAGCCTGGACGGTCTAAATAATGTGGACACTGAAGCTTTCTTT.

This rearrangement joins TRBV7-2 to TRBJ2-2, with D possibly being TRBD1 or TRBD2 (5 bases each). Germline CDR1 and CDR2: SGHTA and FQGNSA. The CDR3 is made up of 14 amino acids. The V end lost 2 bases, the J end lost 3 bases, and 7 bases lay between the germline ends. CDR3 nucleotide sequence: TGTGCCAGCAGCTTATGGGGGTACACCGGGGAGCTGTTTTTT. It is translated as CASSLWGYTGELFF.

The gene calls are TRBV7-2 and TRBJ1-2, with D uncertain. The CDR3 is 14 residues long. The germline V and J ends were trimmed by 1 base and 8 bases, with 14 bases remaining between them. The germline CDR1 and CDR2 sequences are SGHTA and FQGNSA. CDR3 region: CASSLVNGFNGYTF. In nucleotides, the CDR3 is TGTGCCAGCAGCTTAGTTAACGGATTCAACGGCTACACCTTC.

This clone was seen only once. This chain uses TRBV3-1 (or the pseudogene TRBV3-2) with TRBJ1-1, with D hard to call. CDR3 size: 15 residues. Germline CDR1 reads LGHDT; CDR2 reads YNNKEL (reference sequence). V gave up 0 bases and J gave up 6 bases, with 14 bases separating them. The CDR3 coding sequence is TGTGCCAGCAGCCAAGATTTGTCGACGACCGCTGAAGCTTTCTTT. It encodes CASSQDLSTTAEAFF.

This clone showed up just once. The chain joins TRBV5-1 to TRBJ2-6; D uncertain. CDR3 size: 13 residues. Germline values: CDR1 SGHRS, CDR2 YFSETQ. V shed 3 bases and J shed 2 bases, with 3 bases lying between them. The CDR3 bases are TGCGCCAGCAGCTCGACTGGGGCCAACGTCCTGACTTTC. This translates into CASSSTGANVLTF.

The genes are TRBV4-3 and TRBJ2-7; D is unresolved. The V end was cut by 5 bases, the J end by 2 bases, with 13 bases between. Germline assignment: CDR1 LGHNA and CDR2 YSLEER. The CDR3 is made up of 14 amino acids. The CDR3 protein is CASSFGNRAYEQYF. CDR3 bases: TGCGCCAGCAGCTTTGGTAACCGGGCCTACGAGCAGTACTTC.

The chain links TRBV7-7 to TRBJ2-5; tentatively, D is TRBD2 (5 bases). Germline V CDR1 and CDR2: SSHAT, FNYEAQ (reference sequence). The V and J ends lost 1 base and 1 base respectively, with 10 bases between them. The CDR3 totals 15 residues. Here the CDR3 DNA reads TGTGCCAGCAGCTTAGTGTGGGGAGTCCAAGAGACCCAGTACTTC. Translation gives CASSLVWGVQETQYF.

The chain carries TRBV7-9 and TRBJ1-4; no reliable D call. The CDR3 length is 11 residues. Trimming removed 2 bases at V and 7 bases at J, with 2 bases between. Germline-derived CDR1 and CDR2 are SEHNR and FQNEAQ (reference sequence). The CDR3: CASSLIEKLFF. CDR3 nucleotides: TGTGCCAGCAGCTTAATTGAAAAACTGTTTTTT. Combining the CDR3 with reference TRBV7-9 and TRBJ1-4 gives the whole variable domain DTGVSQNPRHKITKRGQNVTFRCDPISEHNRLYWYRQTLGQGPEFLTYFQNEAQLEKSRLLSDRFSAERPKGSFSTLEIQRTEQGDSAMYLCASSLIEKLFFGSGTQLSVL.

This chain uses TRBV5-4 with TRBJ2-7; 7 bases match TRBD1. The CDR3 consists of 13 residues. CDR1 is SGHNT, CDR2 YYREEE, per germline (reference sequence). The junction had 7 bases not matched to a gene; V was cut back by 9 bases and J by 1 base. The CDR3 bases are TGTGCCACGAGGACAGGACCATCCTACGAGCAGTACTTC. This codes for CATRTGPSYEQYF. Looking up the rest from reference TRBV5-4 and TRBJ2-7 gives the full variable domain: ETGVTQSPTHLIKTRGQQVTLRCSSQSGHNTVSWYQQALGQGPQFIFQYYREEENGRGNFPPRFSGLQFPNYSSELNVNALELDDSALYLCATRTGPSYEQYFGPGTRLTVT.

This clone was seen once. The chain recombines TRBV9 with TRBJ2-3; TRBD1 matches at 12 bases. The length of the CDR3 is 15 residues. With 4 bases clipped from V and 6 bases from J, the junction kept 6 bases outside the gene matches. CDR1 is SGDLS and CDR2 is YYNGEE in the germline V gene. This CDR3 reads CASSPRDRGLDTQYF. The CDR3 DNA reads as TGTGCCAGCAGCCCGCGGGACAGGGGGCTTGATACGCAGTATTTT. The whole variable domain, remainder taken from reference TRBV9 and TRBJ2-3, is DSGVTQTPKHLITATGQRVTLRCSPRSGDLSVYWYQQSLDQGLQFLIQYYNGEERAKGNILERFSAQQFPDLHSELNLSSLELGDSALYFCASSPRDRGLDTQYFGPGTRLTVL.

This clone has more than one count but fewer than ten. The chain joins TRBV27 to TRBJ2-3, with D possibly being TRBD1 or TRBD2 (5 bases each). The ends were cut back, 5 bases at V and 3 bases at J, with 18 bases in the middle. The CDR3 sequence is 16 residues long. Germline V gene lookup returns CDR1 MNHEY and CDR2 SMNVEV (reference sequence). This chain's CDR3 is CASSKEGPRETDTQYF. The CDR3 DNA follows: TGTGCCAGCAGTAAAGAGGGACCCAGGGAAACAGATACGCAGTATTTT.

V gene TRBV7-6 combines with J gene TRBJ1-6; possibly TRBD1 for D (6 bases). Germline values: CDR1 SGHVS, CDR2 FNYEAQ. V dropped 0 bases and J dropped 9 bases, with 18 bases sitting between them. The CDR3 extends over 17 amino acids. The CDR3 DNA reads TGTGCCAGCAGCTTAGCGCTGGGGGCGCCACCTGGTTCACCCCTCCACTTT. Translation gives CASSLALGAPPGSPLHF.

The rearrangement joins TRBV29-1 to TRBJ1-2; D possibly corresponds to TRBD1 (5 bases). The CDR3 spans 14 residues. Germline V CDR1 and CDR2: SQVTM, ANQGSEA. V dropped 0 bases and J dropped 8 bases, with 16 bases sitting between them. CDR3 loop: CSVEDRTGGQGYTF. The CDR3 nucleotides read TGCAGCGTTGAAGATAGGACTGGGGGTCAGGGCTACACCTTC.

V gene TRBV14 combines with J gene TRBJ1-3; D remains unclear. CDR3 length equals 16 residues. Per germline, CDR1 SGHDN and CDR2 FVKESK. Trimming removed 1 base from V and 1 base from J, with 11 bases in between. The CDR3 DNA reads TGTGCCAGCAGCCAAGCTTGGTTCCCTTCTGGAAACACCATATATTTT. It translates to CASSQAWFPSGNTIYF.

In regard to this clone: Other DNA sequences of this sample code for an identical CDR3. The rearrangement joins TRBV3-1 (or the pseudogene TRBV3-2) to TRBJ2-3, with unresolved D. V gave up 4 bases and J gave up 0 bases, with 2 bases separating them. CDR3 length equals 12 residues. The V gene's germline CDR1 is LGHDT and CDR2 YNNKEL (reference sequence). CDR3 sequence: CASSPSTDTQYF. CDR3 coding DNA: TGTGCCAGCAGCCCGAGCACAGATACGCAGTATTTT.

The rearrangement links TRBV6-5 to TRBJ2-5, with TRBD2 as a possible D gene (6 bases). There are 13 residues in the CDR3. CDR1 and CDR2 (germline): MNHEY, SVGAGI. The V end was cut by 2 bases, the J end by 7 bases, with 11 bases between. DNA for the CDR3: TGTGCCAGCAGTTACCCTGGAGCGGGGACCCAGTACTTC. Encoded protein: CASSYPGAGTQYF.

The sample holds one count of this clone. The chain is built from TRBV15 and TRBJ2-2, with D possibly being TRBD1 (5 bases). The CDR3 length is 14 residues. Germline loops: CDR1 LNHNV, CDR2 YYDKDF (reference sequence). V was cut by 4 bases and J by 4 bases, with 10 bases left in between. The CDR3 DNA is TGTGCCACCAGCACAGGGATCCCCACCGGGGAGCTGTTTTTT. It codes for CATSTGIPTGELFF.

V and J are TRBV13 and TRBJ1-2, with D possibly TRBD1 on 6 matching bases. The germline V gene encodes CDR1 PRHDT and CDR2 FYEKMQ (reference sequence). This CDR3 spans 13 amino acids. The V end was cut by 6 bases, the J end by 5 bases, with 13 bases between. The CDR3 loop reads CASRETGTYGYTF. The CDR3, as DNA: TGTGCCAGCAGGGAGACAGGAACTTATGGCTACACCTTC.

This clone was seen just once. The genes are TRBV19 and TRBJ1-6; unclear D gene. The CDR3 extends over 15 amino acids. Looked up from germline, CDR1 is LNHDA and CDR2 is SQIVND (reference sequence). V lost 5 bases to trimming and J lost 0 bases, with 8 bases between them. The CDR3 here is CASSPVSSYNSPLHF. The CDR3 region has the DNA TGTGCCAGTAGTCCGGTTAGCTCCTATAATTCACCCCTCCACTTT.

The rearrangement links TRBV7-9 to TRBJ2-5, with D unresolved. CDR1 is SEHNR and CDR2 is FQNEAQ in the germline V gene (reference sequence). The length of the CDR3 is 11 residues. Trimming left V 5 bases short and J 5 bases short, with 6 bases between. CDR3 DNA: TGTGCCAGCAGCCACCGGGAGACCCAGTACTTC. This codes for CASSHRETQYF.

The gene calls are TRBV12-3 or TRBV12-4 and TRBJ2-5; D ambiguous. V lost 8 bases and J lost 5, with 9 bases in between. The length of the CDR3 is 11 residues. The CDR3: CASATSETQYF. DNA of the CDR3: TGTGCCAGCGCGACCAGCGAGACCCAGTACTTC.

This CDR3 is CASSTPWARDYYEQYF. Written as DNA, the CDR3 is TGTGCCAGCAGCACCCCTTGGGCCAGGGACTACTACGAGCAGTACTTC. This chain joins TRBV7-9 and TRBJ2-7; 7 bases are shared with TRBD2. V shed 5 bases, J shed 3 bases, and the junction held 13 bases outside the gene matches. Germline CDR1 SEHNR, CDR2 FQNEAQ (reference sequence). This CDR3 contains 16 residues.

The chain carries TRBV4-3 and TRBJ2-3, with TRBD1 identical over 7 bases. Losses at the gene ends were 3 bases for V and 5 bases for J; bases not matched to a gene: 8. The germline V gene encodes CDR1 LGHNA and CDR2 YSLEER. This CDR3 has 15 residues. This CDR3 is CASSQRQGGRDTQYF. The CDR3 DNA reads TGCGCCAGCAGCCAGCGACAGGGTGGGAGAGATACGCAGTATTTT.